This is a list of T cell receptor beta chains from one sample in a study of T cell responses to AZD1222 COVID-19 vaccine. Sequencing was performed with immunoSEQ multiplex PCR; in TCRdb, only in-frame clones are kept and a portion is missing. The sample includes some 170,000 clones, roughly nine tenths seen only once; the top ten take 4.4%. Material: peripheral blood, obtained on day 0 of MenACWY control vaccination. Source of these receptors: an adult in good health. Each CDR3 is given with its conserved first and last residue. The D gene is left open where the match is weak. Not all rows give a size; the values are once, few, many and, for expanded clones, a class.

DNA: TGTGCCAGCAGCTTAGCGGGAGCCCACTACAATGAGCAGTTCTTC
CDR3: CASSLAGAHYNEQFF
size: NA
V: TRBV7-9
D: NA
J: TRBJ2-1
length: 15

DNA: TGTGCCAGTAGATATAGGGCTAGCGTAGGAGAGACCCAGTACTTC
CDR3: CASRYRASVGETQYF
size: NA
V: TRBV19
D: NA
J: TRBJ2-5
length: 15

DNA: TGTGCCAGCAGCCAAGATGGCGCGGACAGGGTTTCACCCCTCCACTTT
CDR3: CASSQDGADRVSPLHF
size: few
V: TRBV4-2
D: TRBD1
J: TRBJ1-6
length: 16

DNA: TGTGCCAGCACCCCCCCGAACACTGAAGCTTTCTTT
CDR3: CASTPPNTEAFF
size: NA
V: TRBV28
D: NA
J: TRBJ1-1
length: 12

DNA: TGTGCCAGCAGCCTCGACAGGGTAGGGGGCTACACCTTC
CDR3: CASSLDRVGGYTF
size: NA
V: TRBV28
D: TRBD1
J: TRBJ1-2
length: 13

DNA: TGTGCCAGCAGACCAGTCCCGGGACTAGCGGGAGCGGTCTACAATGAGCAGTTCTTC
CDR3: CASRPVPGLAGAVYNEQFF
size: NA
V: TRBV28
D: TRBD2
J: TRBJ2-1
length: 19

DNA: TGTGCCAGCAGTTTAGGCAGGACAGGGACCTACGAGCAGTACTTC
CDR3: CASSLGRTGTYEQYF
size: NA
V: TRBV27
D: TRBD1
J: TRBJ2-7
length: 15

DNA: TGTGCCAGCAGTCGCCGACAGGCTCCGGGCACAGATACGCAGTATTTT
CDR3: CASSRRQAPGTDTQYF
size: once
V: TRBV3-1/TRBV3-2
D: NA
J: TRBJ2-3
length: 16

DNA: TGTGCCAGTAGGGGGGGAAACACCATATATTTT
CDR3: CASRGGNTIYF
size: NA
V: TRBV19
D: NA
J: TRBJ1-3
length: 11

DNA: TGTGCCAGCAGCTCCCTCGTTGGGGGGGCTACTAACTATGGCTACACCTTC
CDR3: CASSSLVGGATNYGYTF
size: NA
V: TRBV11-3
D: NA
J: TRBJ1-2
length: 17

DNA: TGTGCCAGCAGGCCTAGCGGTATAGAGACAGATACGCAGTATTTT
CDR3: CASRPSGIETDTQYF
size: NA
V: TRBV6-5
D: TRBD2
J: TRBJ2-3
length: 15